These 22 T cell receptor beta chains came from one sample sequenced in a study of T-cell reconstitution after alpha-beta-depleted transplantation in children. Library preparation (for TCRbeta) was performed with unique molecular identifiers. MiXCR was run by TCRdb on the PCR reads, yielding one entry per CDR3 protein. The sample carries about 230,000 distinct CDR3 sequences, 9% to 10% recorded once. This sample comprised PBMCs from the stem cell graft donor, obtained from the stem cell graft. These receptors came from a human donor who donated a stem cell graft to a child with SCID.

Ten or more counts support this clonotype. This chain joins TRBV12-3 or TRBV12-4 and TRBJ1-2, with D possibly matching TRBD1 (5 bases). The CDR3 length is 14 residues. Trimming took off 4 bases at V and 0 bases at J, with 9 bases between the two ends. CDR3 nucleotides: TGTGCCAGCAGTTCAGGGCGGGCTAACTATGGCTACACCTTC. This gives the protein CASSSGRANYGYTF.

This clonotype was seen repeatedly, ten times or more. The rearrangement uses TRBV3-1 and TRBJ2-5; D may correspond to TRBD1 or TRBD2 (6 bases each). Per germline, CDR1 LGHDT and CDR2 YNNKEL (reference sequence). Trimming pared 0 bases from V and 0 bases from J, leaving 17 bases between. There are 18 residues in the CDR3. The CDR3 spells CASSQEWGAGSYQETQYF. In nucleotides, the CDR3 is TGTGCCAGCAGCCAAGAATGGGGGGCAGGCTCGTACCAAGAGACCCAGTACTTC.

This clonotype occurred many times. This rearrangement joins TRBV5-1 to TRBJ1-2; D is uncertain. The V gene's germline CDR1 is SGHRS and CDR2 YFSETQ. The CDR3 extends over 13 amino acids. Trimming pared 0 bases from V and 2 bases from J, leaving 5 bases between. This CDR3 is CASSLGRNYGYTF. In DNA form, the CDR3 reads TGCGCCAGCAGCTTGGGTCGGAACTATGGCTACACCTTC.

This clonotype was seen repeatedly, ten times or more. The chain carries TRBV20-1 and TRBJ1-2, with D perhaps matching TRBD1 (5 bases). V was cut by 3 bases and J by 4 bases, with 18 bases left in between. The germline CDR1 and CDR2 sequences are DFQATT and SNEGSKA (reference sequence). There are 15 residues in the CDR3. The CDR3 DNA reads as TGCAGTGCTAGGGCCCCGGGGGGGGTCAGCTATGGCTACACCTTC. Its protein is CSARAPGGVSYGYTF.

Comment on this clonotype: This sequence may be a read error, since a much larger clone differs from it by one base. The chain links TRBV12-3 or TRBV12-4 to TRBJ2-5; 7 nucleotides match TRBD2. The V segment lost 5 bases and the J segment 2 bases; nucleotides outside the gene matches: 5. The CDR3 has 14 residues. The CDR3 spells CASSTTSRQETQYF. CDR3 sequence (DNA): TGTGCCAGCAGTACGACTAGCCGGCAAGAGACCCAGTACTTC.

This clonotype was found many times. The rearrangement uses TRBV9 and TRBJ2-1, with 8 bases matching TRBD1. The CDR3 totals 15 residues. Germline values: CDR1 SGDLS, CDR2 YYNGEE. With V trimmed by 3 bases and J by 4 bases, 6 bases remained unmatched. CDR3 sequence: CASSEGGQGYNEQFF. CDR3 nucleotide sequence: TGTGCCAGCAGCGAAGGCGGACAGGGATACAATGAGCAGTTCTTC. Complete variable domain (other parts from reference TRBV9 and TRBJ2-1): DSGVTQTPKHLITATGQRVTLRCSPRSGDLSVYWYQQSLDQGLQFLIQYYNGEERAKGNILERFSAQQFPDLHSELNLSSLELGDSALYFCASSEGGQGYNEQFFGPGTRLTVL.

In its sample, this clonotype was seen many times. V is TRBV12-3 or TRBV12-4 and J is TRBJ1-2; D uncertain. The germline V and J ends were trimmed by 6 bases and 4 bases, with 12 bases remaining between them. This CDR3 has 13 amino acids. The CDR3: CASSPGGRYGYTF. The CDR3 DNA sequence: TGTGCCAGCAGCCCCGGTGGCCGCTATGGCTACACCTTC.

This clonotype was seen many times. The CDR3 DNA follows: TGCAGTGCTAGTCGACAGGGGTGGGGAGCCTACGAGCAGTACTTC. Translation gives CSASRQGWGAYEQYF. This chain links TRBV20-1 with TRBJ2-7; TRBD1 agrees at 8 bases. J lost 2 bases, V lost 3 bases, and 9 bases had no gene match. CDR1 is DFQATT, CDR2 SNEGSKA, per germline (reference sequence). The CDR3 covers 15 residues.

This clonotype was picked up many times. The V and J genes are TRBV19 and TRBJ2-1, with D maybe TRBD1 (6 bases). Germline CDR1 is LNHDA and CDR2 is SQIVND (reference sequence). Trimming pared 0 bases from V and 4 bases from J, leaving 16 bases between. The CDR3 totals 17 residues. The CDR3 here is CASSIEYGTYFYNEQFF. CDR3 coding DNA: TGTGCCAGTAGTATAGAGTATGGGACATACTTTTACAATGAGCAGTTCTTC.

The sample holds many counts of this clonotype. The J gene is TRBJ1-1, the V gene TRBV20-1; no clear D. This CDR3 contains 16 residues. Germline lookup yields CDR1 DFQATT and CDR2 SNEGSKA (reference sequence). Between the trimmed V and J ends, which lost 0 bases and 0 bases, there was a span of 14 bases. The CDR3 sequence is CSARDGQPNLNTEAFF. The CDR3 DNA reads TGCAGTGCTAGAGATGGGCAGCCTAACCTGAACACTGAAGCTTTCTTT.

This clonotype was picked up many times. The CDR3 DNA is TGTGCCAGCTCACCCTACTGGGGTTCCGGGAACACTGAAGCTTTCTTT. Its protein product is CASSPYWGSGNTEAFF. The chain recombines TRBV18 with TRBJ1-1; D unclear. Germline V lookup: CDR1 KGHSH, CDR2 LQKENI. V was clipped by 3 bases and J by 1 base, with 15 bases between them. CDR3 size: 16 residues.

This clonotype was picked up a small number of times. CDR3 sequence reads: CSASGGETQYF. The CDR3 nucleotides are TGCAGTGCTAGCGGGGGGGAGACCCAGTACTTC. The chain recombines TRBV20-1 with TRBJ2-5, with TRBD2 matching 7 bases. CDR1 and CDR2 from the germline V gene are DFQATT and SNEGSKA (reference sequence). The J segment lost 5 bases and the V segment lost 3 bases, leaving 0 bases of the junction unmatched. CDR3 length equals 11 residues.

This clonotype was seen ten or more times. The CDR3 region is CASSFSQGGNQKLFF. The CDR3 nucleotides are TGTGCCAGCAGCTTTTCCCAGGGGGGGAATCAAAAACTGTTTTTT. V is TRBV7-9 and J is TRBJ1-4; 7 bases line up with TRBD1. With 3 bases clipped from V and 9 bases from J, the junction kept 10 bases outside the gene matches. This CDR3 has 15 residues. CDR1 and CDR2 (germline): SEHNR, FQNEAQ (reference sequence).

This clonotype was observed many times. The gene calls are TRBV7-2 and TRBJ2-1, with 7 bases fitting TRBD1. CDR1 is SGHTA, CDR2 FQGNSA, per germline. This CDR3 has 14 amino acids. Unmatched junction bases numbered 12, after V lost 1 base and J lost 15 bases. The CDR3 region is CASSLDGLVRGLFF. DNA of the CDR3: TGTGCCAGCAGCTTAGATGGGCTGGTGAGGGGGCTGTTCTTC.

This clonotype has a count of ten or more. The rearrangement links TRBV5-1 to TRBJ1-4; tentative D call: TRBD1 (6 bases). This CDR3 is built from 16 residues. Germline loops: CDR1 SGHRS, CDR2 YFSETQ. V dropped 0 bases and J dropped 8 bases, with 17 bases sitting between them. CDR3 coding DNA: TGCGCCAGCAGCTTGGGCCTATCAACGGACAGCGAAAAACTGTTTTTT. Translated: CASSLGLSTDSEKLFF.

This clonotype was seen a single time. This may be a read error: a much more frequent sequence differs by one nucleotide. The chain carries TRBV6-2 or TRBV6-3 and TRBJ1-5; D possibly corresponds to TRBD1 (5 bases). V lost 6 bases, J lost 9 bases, and 21 bases lay in between. Germline CDR1 MNHEY, CDR2 SVGEGT. The CDR3 is 15 amino acids. Written as DNA, the CDR3 is TGTGCCAGCAGCCGCACAGACAGATCGGATCGGCCCCAGCATTTT. This sequence encodes CASSRTDRSDRPQHF.

About this clonotype: With a much larger clone just one base away, this may be a read error. The chain combines TRBV5-1 with TRBJ1-2; D is perhaps TRBD1 (5 bases). This CDR3 contains 15 residues. Per the germline V gene, CDR1 is SGHRS and CDR2 is YFSETQ. The CDR3 reads CASSLSGTVNYGDTF. The CDR3 region has the DNA TGCGCCAGCAGCTTGTCCGGGACGGTCAACTATGGCGACACCTTC.

This clonotype showed up just a few times. The chain couples TRBV6-5 to TRBJ1-1, with D hard to call. The CDR3 has 13 amino acids. Germline V gene lookup returns CDR1 MNHEY and CDR2 SVGAGI. The ends were cut back, 6 bases at V and 8 bases at J, with 16 bases in the middle. The chain's CDR3 is CASSLKTHREAFF. CDR3 DNA: TGTGCCAGCAGCTTAAAGACACATCGGGAAGCTTTCTTT.

This clonotype was counted many times. The V call is TRBV7-8, the J call TRBJ2-7; 8 bases are a match to TRBD1. Germline CDR1 and CDR2: SGHVS and FQNEAQ. V was clipped by 5 bases and J by 0 bases; unmatched bases: 6. CDR3 size: 15 residues. The CDR3 protein is CASSAEQGDSYEQYF. The CDR3 DNA follows: TGTGCCAGCAGCGCCGAACAGGGGGACTCCTACGAGCAGTACTTC.

This clonotype came up many times. This chain links TRBV7-2 with TRBJ1-2, with TRBD1 matching over 9 bases. CDR1 SGHTA and CDR2 FQGNSA come from the germline V gene. The V and J ends lost 1 base and 4 bases, in that order; junction bases with no gene match: 7. The CDR3 is 16 amino acids. The CDR3 DNA is TGTGCCAGCAGCTTAGACAACAGGGGGCTGGTCTATGGCTACACCTTC. Protein product: CASSLDNRGLVYGYTF.

Ten or more counts support this clonotype. V gene TRBV5-1 combines with J gene TRBJ2-5; D is uncertain. Germline CDR1 reads SGHRS; CDR2 reads YFSETQ. The CDR3 is made up of 13 amino acids. Trimming took off 0 bases at V and 3 bases at J, with 6 bases between the two ends. For the CDR3, the DNA is TGCGCCAGCAGCTTGGGTGGTGAAGAGACCCAGTACTTC. Translated: CASSLGGEETQYF.

This clonotype occurred many times. The CDR3 loop reads CSATPVQETQYF. CDR3 nucleotides: TGCAGTGCTACCCCCGTTCAGGAGACCCAGTACTTC. V gene TRBV20-1 combines with J gene TRBJ2-5; unclear D gene. V was cut by 4 bases and J by 5 bases, with 11 bases left in between. CDR1 is DFQATT and CDR2 is SNEGSKA in the germline V gene (reference sequence). The CDR3 runs to 12 residues.